Shown below are 20 T cell receptor beta chains from a single sample sequenced in a study of control samples from healthy donors and cancer patients. Assay: immunoSEQ multiplex PCR; the TCRdb copy retains only in-frame clones and omits some. The sample holds 150,000 or so clones, 93% seen once. Sequenced input: blood. The receptors stem from a man between 18 and 35 years old in good health.

The rearrangement links TRBV23-1 to TRBJ1-2, with D uncertain. TRBV23-1 is designated an ORF whose function remains uncertain. V was clipped by 6 bases and J by 7 bases, with 15 bases between them. The CDR3 spans 13 residues. This CDR3 is CASRTAGGLGYTF. CDR3 coding DNA: TGCGCCAGCAGGACGGCGGGTGGGCTTGGCTACACCTTC.

This chain uses TRBV15 with TRBJ1-3, with D unclear. In germline, CDR1 is LNHNV, CDR2 YYDKDF (reference sequence). The ends were cut back, 0 bases at V and 1 base at J, with 10 bases in the middle. The CDR3 is made up of 16 amino acids. CDR3 bases: TGTGCCACCAGCAGAGATCTCAGGCTATCTGGAAACACCATATATTTT. Its translation is CATSRDLRLSGNTIYF.

A note on this clone: Mismatch with germline at one junction end may stem from a read error. This chain links TRBV19 with TRBJ2-5; 12 nucleotides line up with TRBD2. Germline-derived CDR1 and CDR2 are LNHDA and SQIVND (reference sequence). The CDR3 sequence is 11 residues long. The CDR3 loop reads CRLAGVETQYF. CDR3 coding DNA: TGCCGACTAGCGGGAGTTGAGACCCAGTACTTC. Full variable domain (rest looked up from reference TRBV19 and TRBJ2-5): DGGITQSPKYLFRKEGQNVTLSCEQNLNHDAMYWYRQDPGQGLRLIYYSQIVNDFQKGDIAEGYSVSREKKESFPLTVTSAQKNPTAFYLCRLAGVETQYFGPGTRLLVL.

The gene calls are TRBV7-9 and TRBJ2-2; D not certain. The CDR3 length is 13 residues. Germline V lookup: CDR1 SEHNR, CDR2 FQNEAQ (reference sequence). Trimming pared 7 bases from V and 6 bases from J, leaving 12 bases between. The CDR3 is CASIPPGAGELFF. CDR3 nucleotides: TGTGCCAGCATCCCCCCCGGAGCCGGGGAGCTGTTTTTT.

The chain joins TRBV13 to TRBJ2-3; D remains unclear. CDR3 length equals 14 residues. The germline V gene has CDR1 PRHDT and CDR2 FYEKMQ (reference sequence). With 2 bases removed from V and 2 bases from J, the gap between germline ends came to 8 bases. The DNA for the CDR3 is TGTGCCAGCAGCTTACGCAGAGCCACAGATACGCAGTATTTT. Residues: CASSLRRATDTQYF.

V gene TRBV9 combines with J gene TRBJ2-7; D might be TRBD1 or TRBD2, each matching 6 bases. The CDR3 loop spans 14 amino acids. Trimming took off 4 bases at V and 2 bases at J, with 13 bases between the two ends. CDR1 and CDR2 from the germline V gene are SGDLS and YYNGEE. The CDR3 sequence: CASSLGGSTYEQYF. For the CDR3, the DNA is TGTGCCAGCAGCTTAGGGGGGTCGACCTACGAGCAGTACTTC.

V and J are TRBV11-2 and TRBJ2-3; the D is unclear. The CDR3 covers 15 residues. V gave up 6 bases and J gave up 0 bases, with 13 bases separating them. The V gene's germline CDR1 is SGHAT and CDR2 FQNNGV. In nucleotides, the CDR3 is TGTGCCAGCAGTCAGAATTCAGCTAGCACAGATACGCAGTATTTT. Translated: CASSQNSASTDTQYF.

A word on this clone: Germline and junction disagree at one end, which may indicate a read error. The chain combines TRBV30 with TRBJ1-1; D possibly corresponds to TRBD1 (5 bases). The CDR3 length is 15 residues. The germline gives CDR1 GTSNPN, CDR2 SVGIG (reference sequence). Written as DNA, the CDR3 is TGTGCCTGGAGTTTTTTCGGGCAGGGTCAGGTCCCCGTCCCGTTT. This codes for CAWSFFGQGQVPVPF.

This clone has a single count. The V gene is TRBV2, the J gene TRBJ1-5, with D possibly TRBD1 on 5 matching bases. The CDR3 covers 15 residues. The germline gives CDR1 SNHLY, CDR2 FYNNEI. V was cut by 6 bases and J by 3 bases, with 15 bases left in between. The CDR3 spells CASRDSGPSNQPQHF. CDR3 bases: TGTGCCAGCAGGGACTCAGGGCCTTCCAATCAGCCCCAGCATTTT.

This clone is a singleton in its sample. This rearrangement joins TRBV28 to TRBJ1-2, with 7 bases matching TRBD1. V shed 5 bases and J 7 bases; nucleotides not matched to a gene: 16. The germline CDR1 and CDR2 sequences are MDHEN and SYDVKM. The length of the CDR3 is 16 residues. DNA of the CDR3: TGTGCCAGCAGTCTTAACTTTCGACAGGGTGTAGGTGGCTACACCTTC. This encodes CASSLNFRQGVGGYTF.

The chain employs TRBV5-4 and TRBJ2-7, with 8 positions matching TRBD1. Germline CDR1 and CDR2: SGHNT and YYREEE (reference sequence). The CDR3 runs to 13 residues. V was clipped by 4 bases and J by 6 bases; unmatched bases: 6. This CDR3 reads CASSPGTGFEQYF. CDR3 bases: TGTGCCAGCAGCCCGGGGACAGGATTCGAGCAGTACTTC.

The genes are TRBV7-2 and TRBJ2-1; D is ambiguous. Germline CDR1 and CDR2: SGHTA and FQGNSA. The ends were cut back, 8 bases at V and 7 bases at J, with 12 bases in the middle. The CDR3 consists of 12 residues. The CDR3 loop is CASGPPGNEQFF. In DNA form, the CDR3 reads TGTGCCAGCGGCCCCCCCGGTAATGAGCAGTTCTTC.

This chain links TRBV7-2 with TRBJ2-3; D call uncertain. V gave up 4 bases and J gave up 4 bases, with 9 bases separating them. The germline V gene encodes CDR1 SGHTA and CDR2 FQGNSA. There are 13 residues in the CDR3. The CDR3 nucleotides read TGTGCCAGCAGCTCGGACCGCCCAGATACGCAGTATTTT. Translated, it gives CASSSDRPDTQYF.

This rearrangement joins TRBV15 to TRBJ1-5; a possible D gene is TRBD1 (5 bases). The CDR3 runs to 15 residues. The germline CDR1 and CDR2 sequences are LNHNV and YYDKDF (reference sequence). The V gene lost 0 bases and the J gene lost 9 bases, with 15 bases spanning the gap. The CDR3 loop reads CATSRERQGKVPQHF. CDR3 DNA: TGTGCCACCAGCAGAGAGCGGCAGGGAAAGGTGCCCCAGCATTTT.

The chain links TRBV6-5 to TRBJ1-2; 8 bases match TRBD1. Germline loops: CDR1 MNHEY, CDR2 SVGAGI. The V segment lost 5 bases and the J segment 4 bases; nucleotides outside the gene matches: 3. The CDR3 loop spans 13 amino acids. CDR3 bases: TGTGCCAGCAGTCGGACAGGGAGCTATGGCTACACCTTC. Protein product: CASSRTGSYGYTF.

The chain links TRBV27 to TRBJ1-2; D gene uncertain. This CDR3 has 13 amino acids. From germline, CDR1 is MNHEY and CDR2 SMNVEV (reference sequence). Trimming took off 2 bases at V and 8 bases at J, with 12 bases between the two ends. The CDR3 DNA reads TGTGCCAGCAGTTTAGGAGGGCTGGAGGGCTACACCTTC. It encodes CASSLGGLEGYTF.

The chain employs TRBV7-9 and TRBJ1-5; D gene ambiguous. This CDR3 has 15 amino acids. V was trimmed by 0 bases and J by 2 bases, leaving 8 bases between them. Germline loops: CDR1 SEHNR, CDR2 FQNEAQ (reference sequence). This CDR3 reads CASSLAGSGNQPQHF. CDR3 nucleotides: TGTGCCAGCAGCTTAGCAGGGTCGGGCAATCAGCCCCAGCATTTT.

The V gene is TRBV29-1, the J gene TRBJ2-3; D unresolved. Germline values: CDR1 SQVTM, CDR2 ANQGSEA. The CDR3 is made up of 11 amino acids. V was cut by 3 bases and J by 6 bases, with 7 bases left in between. CDR3 nucleotide sequence: TGCAGCGTTGATTCCTTTGATACGCAGTATTTT. Its translation: CSVDSFDTQYF.

V usage is TRBV10-3 and J usage is TRBJ2-5; tentative D call: TRBD1 (5 bases). The CDR3 consists of 13 residues. Trimming pared 6 bases from V and 8 bases from J, leaving 16 bases between. Germline V gives CDR1 ENHRY, CDR2 SYGVKD. The CDR3 nucleotides are TGTGCCATCAGGACTGCGTTGGGGCACACCCAGTACTTC. Protein product: CAIRTALGHTQYF.

The J gene is TRBJ1-5, the V gene TRBV2; D is perhaps TRBD1 (5 bases). The CDR3 length is 15 residues. Trimming left V 4 bases short and J 0 bases short, with 10 bases between. Germline V gives CDR1 SNHLY, CDR2 FYNNEI. CDR3 loop: CASSGGVYSNQPQHF. The CDR3 region has the DNA TGTGCCAGCAGTGGGGGGGTATATAGCAATCAGCCCCAGCATTTT.